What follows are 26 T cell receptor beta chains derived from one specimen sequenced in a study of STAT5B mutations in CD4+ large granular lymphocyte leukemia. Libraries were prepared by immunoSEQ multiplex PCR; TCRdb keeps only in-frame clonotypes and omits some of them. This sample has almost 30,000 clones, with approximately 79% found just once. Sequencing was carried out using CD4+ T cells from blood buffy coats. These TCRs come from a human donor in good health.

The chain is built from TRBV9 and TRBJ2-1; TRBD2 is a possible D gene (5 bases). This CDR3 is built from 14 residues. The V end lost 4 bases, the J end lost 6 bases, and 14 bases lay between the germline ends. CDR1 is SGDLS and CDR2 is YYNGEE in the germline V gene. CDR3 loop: CASSPPAGGNEQFF. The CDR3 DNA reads TGTGCCAGCAGCCCCCCGGCCGGAGGCAATGAGCAGTTCTTC.

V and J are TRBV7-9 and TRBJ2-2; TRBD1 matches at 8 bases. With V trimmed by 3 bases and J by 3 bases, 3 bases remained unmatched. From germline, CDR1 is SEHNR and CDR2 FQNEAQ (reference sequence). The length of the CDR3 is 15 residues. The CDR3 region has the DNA TGTGCCAGCAGCTTCGCACAGGGGGACACCGGGGAGCTGTTTTTT. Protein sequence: CASSFAQGDTGELFF.

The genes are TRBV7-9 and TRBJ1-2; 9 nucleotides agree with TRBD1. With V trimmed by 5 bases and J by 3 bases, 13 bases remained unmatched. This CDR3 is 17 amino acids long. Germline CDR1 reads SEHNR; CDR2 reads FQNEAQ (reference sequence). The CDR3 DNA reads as TGTGCCAGCAGCCCACTTCAGGGAACAGGGGGCGACTATGGCTACACCTTC. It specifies CASSPLQGTGGDYGYTF. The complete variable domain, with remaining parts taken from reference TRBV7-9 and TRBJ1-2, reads DTGVSQNPRHKITKRGQNVTFRCDPISEHNRLYWYRQTLGQGPEFLTYFQNEAQLEKSRLLSDRFSAERPKGSFSTLEIQRTEQGDSAMYLCASSPLQGTGGDYGYTFGSGTRLTVV.

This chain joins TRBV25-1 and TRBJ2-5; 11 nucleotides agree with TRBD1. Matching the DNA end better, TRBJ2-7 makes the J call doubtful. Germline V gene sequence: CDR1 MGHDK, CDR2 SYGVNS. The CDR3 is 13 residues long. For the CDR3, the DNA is TGTGCCAGCATGGGACAGGGGGACCACGAGCAGTACTTC. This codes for CASMGQGDHEQYF.

The CDR3 here is CASSQDSPQGGATITNEKLFF. DNA for the CDR3: TGCGCCAGCAGCCAAGATTCCCCACAGGGAGGGGCGACTATCACTAATGAAAAACTGTTTTTT. The V call is TRBV4-1, the J call TRBJ1-4, with a tentative D call TRBD1 (6 bases). V was pared by 0 bases and J by 2 bases, with 25 bases between. The CDR3 sequence is 21 residues long. CDR1 is MGHRA, CDR2 YSYEKL, per germline.

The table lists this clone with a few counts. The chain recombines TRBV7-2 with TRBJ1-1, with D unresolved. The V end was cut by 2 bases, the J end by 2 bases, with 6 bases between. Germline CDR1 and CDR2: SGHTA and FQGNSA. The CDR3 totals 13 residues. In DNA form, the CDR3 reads TGTGCCAGCAGCTTATGGGCCAACACTGAAGCTTTCTTT. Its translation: CASSLWANTEAFF.

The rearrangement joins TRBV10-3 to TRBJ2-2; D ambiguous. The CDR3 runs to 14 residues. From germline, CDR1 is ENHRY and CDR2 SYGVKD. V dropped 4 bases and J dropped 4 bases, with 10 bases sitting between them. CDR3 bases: TGTGCCATCAGTGTTGCACTCGTCACCGGGGAGCTGTTTTTT. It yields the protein CAISVALVTGELFF.

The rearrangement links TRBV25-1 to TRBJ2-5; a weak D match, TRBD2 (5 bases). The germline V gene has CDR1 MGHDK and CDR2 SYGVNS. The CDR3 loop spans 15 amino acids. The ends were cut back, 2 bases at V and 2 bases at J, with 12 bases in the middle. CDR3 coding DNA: TGTGCCAGCAGTGAACGCGGGCGGGCGCAAGAGACCCAGTACTTC. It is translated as CASSERGRAQETQYF.

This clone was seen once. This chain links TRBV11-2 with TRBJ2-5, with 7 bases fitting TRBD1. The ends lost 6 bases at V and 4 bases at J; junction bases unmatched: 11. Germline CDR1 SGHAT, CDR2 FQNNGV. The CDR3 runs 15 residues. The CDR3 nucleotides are TGTGCCAGCAGATCACAGGGGTTGGTTGGAGAGACCCAGTACTTC. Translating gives CASRSQGLVGETQYF. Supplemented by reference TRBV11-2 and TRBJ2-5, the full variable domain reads EAGVAQSPRYKIIEKRQSVAFWCNPISGHATLYWYQQILGQGPKLLIQFQNNGVVDDSQLPKDRFSAERLKGVDSTLKIQPAKLEDSAVYLCASRSQGLVGETQYFGPGTRLLVL.

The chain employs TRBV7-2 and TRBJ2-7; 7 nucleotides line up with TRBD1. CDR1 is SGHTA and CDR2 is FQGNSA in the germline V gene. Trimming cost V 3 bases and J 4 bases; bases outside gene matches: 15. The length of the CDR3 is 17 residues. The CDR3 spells CASSFSPTGSLGYEQYF. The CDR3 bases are TGTGCCAGCAGCTTCTCGCCGACAGGGTCGCTCGGGTACGAGCAGTACTTC.

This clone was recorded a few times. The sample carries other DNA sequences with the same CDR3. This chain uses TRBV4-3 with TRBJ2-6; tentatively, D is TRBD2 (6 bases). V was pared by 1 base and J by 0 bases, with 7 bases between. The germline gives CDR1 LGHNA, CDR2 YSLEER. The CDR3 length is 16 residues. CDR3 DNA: TGCGCCAGCAGCCAAGTGGGGGGCTCTGGGGCCAACGTCCTGACTTTC. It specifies CASSQVGGSGANVLTF.

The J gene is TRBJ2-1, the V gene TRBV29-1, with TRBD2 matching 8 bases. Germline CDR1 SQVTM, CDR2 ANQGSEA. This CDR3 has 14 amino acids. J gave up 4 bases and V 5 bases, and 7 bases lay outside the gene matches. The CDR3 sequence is CSVQGSGVYNEQFF. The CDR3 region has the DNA TGCAGCGTTCAAGGTAGCGGGGTATACAATGAGCAGTTCTTC.

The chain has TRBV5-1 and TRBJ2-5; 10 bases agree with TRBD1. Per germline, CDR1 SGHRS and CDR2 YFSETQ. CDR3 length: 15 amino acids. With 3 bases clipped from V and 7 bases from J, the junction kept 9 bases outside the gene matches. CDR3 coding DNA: TGCGCCAGCAGCTGGGGGACAGGGGCTGAAGGGACCCAGTACTTC. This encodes CASSWGTGAEGTQYF.

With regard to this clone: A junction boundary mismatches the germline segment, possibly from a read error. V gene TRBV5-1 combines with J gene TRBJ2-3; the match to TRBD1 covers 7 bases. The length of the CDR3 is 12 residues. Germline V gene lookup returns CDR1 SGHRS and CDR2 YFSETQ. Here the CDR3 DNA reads TGCGCCAGCAGCTTGGGCCAGGGGGTATTTTTTTTT. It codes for CASSLGQGVFFF.

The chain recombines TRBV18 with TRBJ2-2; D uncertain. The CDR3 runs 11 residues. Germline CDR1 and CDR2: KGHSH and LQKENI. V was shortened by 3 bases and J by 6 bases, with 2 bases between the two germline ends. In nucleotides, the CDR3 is TGTGCCAGCTCACCGTCCGGGGAGCTGTTTTTT. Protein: CASSPSGELFF.

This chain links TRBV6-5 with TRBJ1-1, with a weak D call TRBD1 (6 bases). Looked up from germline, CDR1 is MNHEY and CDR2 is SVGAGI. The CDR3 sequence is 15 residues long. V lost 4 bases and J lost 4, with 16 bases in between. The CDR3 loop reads CASSWGQHSGTEAFF. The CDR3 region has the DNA TGTGCCAGCAGTTGGGGGCAGCATAGCGGCACTGAAGCTTTCTTT.

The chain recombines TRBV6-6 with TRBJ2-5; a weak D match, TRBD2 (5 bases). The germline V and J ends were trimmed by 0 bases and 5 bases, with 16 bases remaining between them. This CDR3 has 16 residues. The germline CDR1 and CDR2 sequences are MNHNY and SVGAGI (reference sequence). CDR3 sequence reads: CASSYSRAPGTETQYF. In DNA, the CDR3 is TGTGCCAGCAGTTACTCGAGAGCCCCGGGAACGGAGACCCAGTACTTC.

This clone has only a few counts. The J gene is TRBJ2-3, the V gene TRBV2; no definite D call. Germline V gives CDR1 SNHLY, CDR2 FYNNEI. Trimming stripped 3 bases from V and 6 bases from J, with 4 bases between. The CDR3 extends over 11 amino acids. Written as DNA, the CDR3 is TGTGCCAGCAGTGACCTGGATACGCAGTATTTT. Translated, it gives CASSDLDTQYF.

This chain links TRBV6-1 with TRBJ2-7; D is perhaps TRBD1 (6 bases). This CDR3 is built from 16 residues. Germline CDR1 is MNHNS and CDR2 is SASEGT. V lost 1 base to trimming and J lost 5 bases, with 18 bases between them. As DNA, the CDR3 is TGTGCCAGCAGTGAAGTCCTCCCAGGGGCTGGCGACGAGCAGTACGTC. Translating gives CASSEVLPGAGDEQYV.

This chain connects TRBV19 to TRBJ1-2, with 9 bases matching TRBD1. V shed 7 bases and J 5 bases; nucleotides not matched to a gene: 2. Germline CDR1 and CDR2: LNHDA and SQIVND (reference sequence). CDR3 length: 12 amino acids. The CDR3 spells CASTGQGYGYTF. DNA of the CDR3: TGTGCCAGTACGGGACAGGGTTATGGCTACACCTTC.

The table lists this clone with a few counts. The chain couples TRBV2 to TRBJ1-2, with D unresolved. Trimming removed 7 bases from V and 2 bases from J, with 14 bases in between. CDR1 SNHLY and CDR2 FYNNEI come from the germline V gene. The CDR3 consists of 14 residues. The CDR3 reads CASIYRTPNYGYTF. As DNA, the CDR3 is TGTGCCAGCATCTACCGGACTCCCAACTATGGCTACACCTTC.

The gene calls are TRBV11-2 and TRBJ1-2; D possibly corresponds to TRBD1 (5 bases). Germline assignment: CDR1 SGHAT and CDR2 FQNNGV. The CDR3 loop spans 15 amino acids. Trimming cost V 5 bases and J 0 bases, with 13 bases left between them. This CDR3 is CASSPPQGTNYGYTF. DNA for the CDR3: TGTGCCAGCAGCCCACCCCAGGGTACTAACTATGGCTACACCTTC.

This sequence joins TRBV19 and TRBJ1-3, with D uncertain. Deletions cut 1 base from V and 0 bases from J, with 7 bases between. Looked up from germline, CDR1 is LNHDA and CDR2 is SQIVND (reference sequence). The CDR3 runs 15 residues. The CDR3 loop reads CASSIAANSGNTIYF. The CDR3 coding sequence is TGTGCCAGTAGTATAGCAGCGAACTCTGGAAACACCATATATTTT.

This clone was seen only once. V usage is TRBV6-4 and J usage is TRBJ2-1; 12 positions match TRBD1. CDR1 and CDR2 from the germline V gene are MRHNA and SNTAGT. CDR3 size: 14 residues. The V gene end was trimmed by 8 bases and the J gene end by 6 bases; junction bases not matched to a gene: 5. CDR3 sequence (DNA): TGTGCCAGCGCCGGGACAGGGGGCCTCAATGAGCAGTTCTTC. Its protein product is CASAGTGGLNEQFF.

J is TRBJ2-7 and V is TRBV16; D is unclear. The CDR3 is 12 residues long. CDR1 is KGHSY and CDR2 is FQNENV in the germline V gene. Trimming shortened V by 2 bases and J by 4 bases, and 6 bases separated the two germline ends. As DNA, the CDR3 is TGTGCCAGCAGCCAACTTAGATACGAGCAGTACTTC. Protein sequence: CASSQLRYEQYF.

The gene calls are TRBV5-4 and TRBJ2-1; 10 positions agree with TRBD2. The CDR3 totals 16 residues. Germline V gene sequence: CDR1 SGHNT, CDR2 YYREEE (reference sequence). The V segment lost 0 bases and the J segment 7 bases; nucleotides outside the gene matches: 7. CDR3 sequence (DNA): TGTGCCAGCAGCTTGGAAGCGGGGGGGTCGGGGAATGAGCAGTTCTTC. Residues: CASSLEAGGSGNEQFF.